The clone carrying this T cell receptor (beta chain) has a handful of counts. Sequencing was performed with immunoSEQ multiplex PCR; in TCRdb, only in-frame clones are kept and a portion is missing. The sample shows 20,000 to 25,000 clones, 88% of them seen only once. This record belongs to a study of blood T cell repertoires in COVID-19. CDR1 and CDR2 from the germline V gene are MNHNY and SVGAGI (reference sequence). CDR3 length equals 15 residues. The germline V and J ends were trimmed by 0 bases and 4 bases, with 10 bases remaining between them. The TCR comes from a human donor in a cohort sampled during active COVID-19. The donor label of this sample is uncertain. Sequenced sample: peripheral blood. This sequence joins TRBV6-6 and TRBJ2-1, with TRBD1 as a possible D gene (5 bases). CDR3 sequence: CASSYSSGIYNEQFF. In DNA, the CDR3 is TGTGCCAGCAGTTACTCGTCAGGGATTTACAATGAGCAGTTCTTC.